The rows below give T cell receptor beta chains drawn from one sample of a study of identical twins' blood T cells. TCRdb analysed the 5' RACE reads with MiXCR anew, one entry per CDR3 protein. Seen here are 300,000 to 400,000 distinct CDR3 sequences, approximately 30% observed once, and the top ten hold approximately 6.6%. Sequenced material: PBMCs. These receptors came from a woman aged 18-49 years in good health. CDR3s include the opening cysteine and the closing phenylalanine or tryptophan. The order of the fields is clone size, D gene, V gene, J gene, CDR3 protein, CDR3 DNA. D genes are given only for firm matches. Size tells how often a clone was seen (once, few, many) or the class of an expanded clone, and some rows leave it out.

NA	NA	TRBV20-1	TRBJ1-5	CSARGVVNQPQHF	TGCAGTGCGAGAGGCGTAGTCAATCAGCCCCAGCATTTT
few	NA	TRBV13	TRBJ2-1	CASVSYGEQFF	TGTGCCAGCGTGTCCTACGGTGAGCAGTTCTTC
NA	NA	TRBV29-1	TRBJ2-1	CSVEFLSYNEQFF	TGCAGCGTTGAATTTCTCAGTTACAATGAGCAGTTCTTC
many	NA	TRBV6-7	TRBJ1-6	CASRSGNSPLHF	TGTGCCAGCAGGTCCGGGAATTCACCCCTCCACTTT
few	NA	TRBV6-6	TRBJ2-2	CATNLISTGELFF	TGTGCCACCAATCTCATCAGCACCGGGGAGCTGTTTTTT
few	NA	TRBV3-1	TRBJ1-5	CASSRGQINQPQHF	TGTGCCAGCAGCCGAGGCCAGATCAATCAGCCCCAGCATTTT
NA	NA	TRBV11-1	TRBJ1-6	CASSLEDRGNNSPLHF	TGTGCCAGCAGCTTAGAAGATCGCGGCAATAATTCACCCCTCCACTTT
NA	NA	TRBV5-1	TRBJ2-3	CASSPFGGGDPDTQYF	TGCGCCAGCAGCCCCTTCGGAGGGGGCGATCCAGATACGCAGTATTTT
many	TRBD1	TRBV6-1	TRBJ2-4	CASSWGTGDPKNIQYF	TGTGCCAGCAGTTGGGGGACAGGGGATCCAAAAAACATTCAGTACTTC
NA	TRBD1	TRBV12-3/TRBV12-4	TRBJ1-1	CASTPWTGLSTEAFF	TGTGCCAGCACCCCCTGGACAGGCTTGAGCACTGAAGCTTTCTTT
few	NA	TRBV5-6	TRBJ1-2	CASSWSRPLYGYTF	TGTGCCAGCAGTTGGTCCCGACCGCTCTATGGCTACACCTTC
many	NA	TRBV29-1	TRBJ1-2	CSVERGYGYTF	TGCAGCGTTGAAAGGGGTTATGGCTACACCTTC
few	NA	TRBV19	TRBJ2-1	CASSIRTVTGYNEQFF	TGTGCCAGTAGTATTCGGACCGTTACGGGGTACAATGAGCAGTTCTTC
few	TRBD1	TRBV27	TRBJ1-2	CASSAQGASLFGYTF	TGTGCCAGCAGTGCACAGGGGGCGTCCCTCTTTGGCTACACCTTC
NA	TRBD1	TRBV13	TRBJ1-1	CAAARGQGNTEAFF	TGTGCCGCCGCCCGTGGACAGGGGAACACTGAAGCTTTCTTT
NA	NA	TRBV3-1	TRBJ2-5	CASSQGVRETQYF	TGTGCCAGCAGCCAAGGAGTCAGGGAGACCCAGTACTTC
NA	NA	TRBV4-3	TRBJ1-2	CASSQEVAGFYGYTF	TGCGCCAGCAGCCAAGAGGTTGCTGGGTTCTATGGCTACACCTTC
few	NA	TRBV5-1	TRBJ1-2	CASSLEPVRNYGYTF	TGCGCCAGCAGCTTGGAGCCGGTCAGGAATTATGGCTACACCTTC
NA	TRBD2	TRBV7-2	TRBJ2-1	CASSPRLAHEQFF	TGTGCCAGCAGCCCGAGACTAGCCCATGAGCAGTTCTTC
NA	TRBD1	TRBV20-1	TRBJ2-7	CSGTLSTGASYEQYF	TGCAGTGGCACTTTATCGACAGGGGCCTCCTACGAGCAGTACTTC
few	NA	TRBV7-2	TRBJ1-1	CASSTRDRTRTEAFF	TGTGCCAGCAGCACCCGGGACCGGACGAGGACTGAAGCTTTCTTT
NA	NA	TRBV20-1	TRBJ1-1	CSAMGRGRYTEAFF	TGCAGTGCAATGGGCCGGGGGAGGTACACTGAAGCTTTCTTT
NA	TRBD1	TRBV9	TRBJ1-2	CASSVVQGASGYTF	TGTGCCAGCAGCGTAGTGCAGGGGGCGAGTGGCTACACCTTC
NA	NA	TRBV7-9	TRBJ1-2	CASSLSDGANYGYTF	TGTGCCAGCAGCTTATCGGACGGAGCTAACTATGGCTACACCTTC
few	TRBD2	TRBV20-1	TRBJ2-3	CSARAASGNTDTQYF	TGCAGTGCTAGGGCGGCTAGCGGAAACACAGATACGCAGTATTTT
NA	NA	TRBV11-2	TRBJ1-5	CASSLAADTRNQPQHF	TGTGCCAGCAGCTTAGCGGCGGACACCAGAAATCAGCCCCAGCATTTT
NA	NA	TRBV5-5	TRBJ1-2	CASSLGPSMDYGYTF	TGTGCCAGCAGCTTGGGGCCTTCCATGGACTATGGCTACACCTTC
few	NA	TRBV20-1	TRBJ2-7	CSARRPRSRSSYEQYF	TGCAGTGCTAGGCGCCCGAGGTCAAGGAGCTCCTACGAGCAGTACTTC
NA	TRBD2	TRBV9	TRBJ2-7	CASSPTGTSGYEQYF	TGTGCCAGCAGCCCTACTGGGACTAGCGGCTACGAGCAGTACTTC
NA	NA	TRBV6-5	TRBJ1-1	CASSATHGETEAFF	TGTGCCAGCAGTGCAACCCATGGGGAGACTGAAGCTTTCTTT
few	TRBD2	TRBV10-3	TRBJ2-1	CAIKLGLADDNEQFF	TGTGCCATCAAGCTGGGACTAGCGGACGACAATGAGCAGTTCTTC
few	NA	TRBV3-1	TRBJ1-1	CASSQYGYTEAFF	TGTGCCAGCAGCCAATACGGGTACACTGAAGCTTTCTTT
NA	NA	TRBV9	TRBJ2-7	CASSPQMEYEQYF	TGTGCCAGCAGCCCTCAAATGGAGTACGAGCAGTACTTC
NA	TRBD1	TRBV6-1	TRBJ2-1	CASSVSGQVYNEQFF	TGTGCCAGCAGTGTCTCGGGACAGGTCTACAATGAGCAGTTCTTC
few	NA	TRBV29-1	TRBJ2-2	CSGRENTGELFF	TGCAGCGGGAGGGAAAACACCGGGGAGCTGTTTTTT
few	NA	TRBV6-2/TRBV6-3	TRBJ2-7	CASSLLLPLLSYEQYF	TGTGCCAGCAGTTTACTTCTTCCTCTTCTCTCCTACGAGCAGTACTTC
NA	TRBD1	TRBV9	TRBJ1-1	CASSATGGYTEAFF	TGTGCCAGCAGCGCCACAGGGGGCTACACTGAAGCTTTCTTT